In its sample, the clone carrying this T cell receptor (beta chain) was seen many times. Its antigen remains unidentified. This record belongs to a study of beta chain features in type 1 diabetes. At the level of the study: Investigators examined under 140 million sorted cells across all samples. Study-wide points: Researchers reported that naive, central memory and Treg TCRB repertoires appeared more similar in patients than in healthy donors. Type 1 diabetes patients had VDJ junctions that carried fewer insertions and more deletions.

With 5 bases clipped from V and 2 bases from J, the junction kept 3 bases outside the gene matches. CDR1 and CDR2 from the germline V gene are SEHNR and FQNEAQ (reference sequence). This CDR3 is 15 amino acids long. Without exception, sorted populations had purity beyond 95%. What was sequenced were expressed TCRB transcripts, since all of the isolated RNA had been reverse transcribed. The method was immunoSEQ multiplex PCR; TCRdb's version includes in-frame clones alone and lacks a portion of them. The data show 110,000 to 150,000 clones, about 7% seen once. The chain joins TRBV7-9 to TRBJ2-7, with 13 positions matching TRBD2. The sample comprised central memory CD4+ T cells from blood. The clonotype was recovered from a woman aged 25 to 45 in good health. In nucleotides, the CDR3 is TGTGCCAGCAGCCGCACTAGCGGGAGGGCCTACGAGCAGTACTTC. Residues: CASSRTSGRAYEQYF.